This record looks at one T cell receptor (beta chain) sequence and its context. The sample originates from a study of shared T cell receptors in the human thymus. The repertoire was sequenced with immunoSEQ multiplex PCR; TCRdb's copy has only in-frame clones and lacks some. The table includes under 700,000 clones, about four fifths detected once. The junction had 4 bases not matched to a gene; V was cut back by 3 bases and J by 7 bases. This CDR3 contains 15 residues. Germline V CDR1 and CDR2: WNHNN, SYGVQD (reference sequence). The same data also went into a second study, on human thymus T cells. Turning to that study: From resections taken during corrective heart surgery, the thymus tissue was obtained. Thymic and blood repertoires seemed to show skewed V and J gene use. What related research reported was that thymic repertoires overlapped highly among unrelated individuals.

The sample taken for sequencing was thymocytes. This chain uses TRBV10-1 with TRBJ2-1; 12 nucleotides line up with TRBD2. The TCR was taken from a boy in the first two years of life with a congenital heart defect. This CDR3 is CASSDTSGGRNEQFF. The CDR3 DNA reads TGCGCCAGCAGTGATACTAGCGGGGGGAGGAATGAGCAGTTCTTC.